A single sample gave rise to the 11 T cell receptor beta chains below, sequenced in a study of T cell responses to AZD1222 COVID-19 vaccine. Measured with immunoSEQ multiplex PCR; TCRdb has only the in-frame clones, and not every one. The sample yields fewer than 300,000 clones, over 90% seen once. Here the sequenced sample was peripheral blood, taken on day 0 of AZD1222 vaccination. All receptors derive from an adult in good health.

To note about this clone: The identical CDR3 is also encoded by other nucleotide sequences in the sample. V and J are TRBV28 and TRBJ1-5; D unresolved. Germline CDR1 is MDHEN and CDR2 is SYDVKM. The germline V and J ends were trimmed by 6 bases and 1 base, with 4 bases remaining between them. The CDR3 extends over 12 amino acids. CDR3 region: CASSASNQPQHF. The DNA of the CDR3 is TGTGCCAGCAGCGCCAGCAATCAGCCCCAGCATTTT.

The rearrangement joins TRBV27 to TRBJ1-5, with a weak D call TRBD1 (5 bases). Trimming stripped 5 bases from V and 1 base from J, with 12 bases between. The germline V gene encodes CDR1 MNHEY and CDR2 SMNVEV (reference sequence). The CDR3 is 15 amino acids. CDR3 DNA: TGTGCCAGCAGTCCCGGGACGAAGAGCAATCAGCCCCAGCATTTT. Translation: CASSPGTKSNQPQHF.

This chain links TRBV2 with TRBJ1-5; a possible D gene is TRBD1 (6 bases). CDR1 SNHLY and CDR2 FYNNEI come from the germline V gene. Trimming left V 0 bases short and J 3 bases short, with 12 bases between. This CDR3 is built from 16 residues. This CDR3 is CASSEALRGPNQPQHF. The CDR3 DNA reads TGTGCCAGCAGTGAAGCGCTTCGGGGGCCCAATCAGCCCCAGCATTTT. Looking up the rest from reference TRBV2 and TRBJ1-5 gives the full variable domain: EPEVTQTPSHQVTQMGQEVILRCVPISNHLYFYWYRQILGQKVEFLVSFYNNEISEKSEIFDDQFSVERPDGSNFTLKIRSTKLEDSAMYFCASSEALRGPNQPQHFGDGTRLSIL.

The chain joins TRBV2 to TRBJ1-5; D may be TRBD1 (5 bases). CDR3 size: 13 residues. V lost 7 bases to trimming and J lost 3 bases, with 10 bases between them. Germline CDR1 and CDR2: SNHLY and FYNNEI. This chain's CDR3 is CASNGDLNQPQHF. In nucleotides, the CDR3 is TGTGCCAGCAATGGGGACCTCAATCAGCCCCAGCATTTT.

This CDR3 is CASSMGQHQETQYF. The CDR3 coding sequence is TGTGCCAGTAGTATGGGACAGCACCAAGAGACCCAGTACTTC. This chain connects TRBV19 to TRBJ2-5; 7 nucleotides line up with TRBD1. V was clipped by 3 bases and J by 0 bases; unmatched bases: 1. The CDR3 has 14 amino acids. The germline V gene encodes CDR1 LNHDA and CDR2 SQIVND (reference sequence).

The chain combines TRBV3-1 (or the pseudogene TRBV3-2) with TRBJ1-4, with D unresolved. The V end lost 4 bases, the J end lost 7 bases, and 4 bases lay between the germline ends. The germline V gene encodes CDR1 LGHDT and CDR2 YNNKEL (reference sequence). CDR3 size: 11 residues. CDR3: CASSLAEKLFF. The CDR3, as DNA: TGTGCCAGCAGCCTGGCTGAAAAACTGTTTTTT.

The V gene is TRBV2, the J gene TRBJ2-1; D not resolved. CDR3 size: 14 residues. Trimming removed 6 bases at V and 0 bases at J, with 9 bases between. The V gene's germline CDR1 is SNHLY and CDR2 FYNNEI. The CDR3, as DNA: TGTGCCAGCAGGGCAGCGAGCTCCTACAATGAGCAGTTCTTC. It translates to CASRAASSYNEQFF.

The chain employs TRBV19 and TRBJ2-7; D gene ambiguous. CDR1 is LNHDA and CDR2 is SQIVND in the germline V gene (reference sequence). Trimming stripped 6 bases from V and 1 base from J, with 13 bases between. The CDR3 has 14 amino acids. In DNA form, the CDR3 reads TGTGCCAGTAGCGGTATCGGGTCTTCCTACGAGCAGTACTTC. This sequence encodes CASSGIGSSYEQYF. The full variable domain, its missing parts supplied by reference TRBV19 and TRBJ2-7, is DGGITQSPKYLFRKEGQNVTLSCEQNLNHDAMYWYRQDPGQGLRLIYYSQIVNDFQKGDIAEGYSVSREKKESFPLTVTSAQKNPTAFYLCASSGIGSSYEQYFGPGTRLTVT.

The V call is TRBV27, the J call TRBJ1-4; no clear D. V was shortened by 5 bases and J by 0 bases, with 28 bases between the two germline ends. This CDR3 comprises 21 residues. The germline V gene has CDR1 MNHEY and CDR2 SMNVEV (reference sequence). The CDR3 DNA reads as TGTGCCAGCAGTCGGTTTGCTGTAGACATAGAAGAAAGGGCAACTAATGAAAAACTGTTTTTT. Its translation: CASSRFAVDIEERATNEKLFF.

The chain couples TRBV5-6 to TRBJ2-1; D is undetermined. Germline lookup yields CDR1 SGHDT and CDR2 YYEEEE. The CDR3 sequence is 16 residues long. V was shortened by 4 bases and J by 6 bases, with 20 bases between the two germline ends. The CDR3 sequence: CASSPGPSMGSNEQFF. The CDR3, as DNA: TGTGCCAGCAGCCCCGGGCCGTCCATGGGGTCCAATGAGCAGTTCTTC.

V gene TRBV11-2 combines with J gene TRBJ2-3, with 9 positions matching TRBD2. The CDR3 is made up of 17 amino acids. Germline V lookup: CDR1 SGHAT, CDR2 FQNNGV. The ends lost 5 bases at V and 8 bases at J; junction bases unmatched: 17. The CDR3 DNA is TGTGCCAGCAGCCACCTGAGTAGCGGGGGCGCCCAAGCTACGCAGTATTTT. Protein product: CASSHLSSGGAQATQYF.